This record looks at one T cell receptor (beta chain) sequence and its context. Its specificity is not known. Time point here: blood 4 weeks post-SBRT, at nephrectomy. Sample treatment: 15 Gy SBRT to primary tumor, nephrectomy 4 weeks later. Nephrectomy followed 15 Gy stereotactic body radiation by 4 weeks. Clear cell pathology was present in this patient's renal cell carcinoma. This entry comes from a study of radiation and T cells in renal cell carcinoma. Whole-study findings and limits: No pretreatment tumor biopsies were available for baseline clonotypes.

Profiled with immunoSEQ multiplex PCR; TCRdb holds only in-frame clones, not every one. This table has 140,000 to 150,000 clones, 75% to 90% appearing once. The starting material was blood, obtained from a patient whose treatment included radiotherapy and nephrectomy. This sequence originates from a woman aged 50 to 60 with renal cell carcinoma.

The CDR3 nucleotides read TGTGCCAGCAGTGAACCAGGGGCGCCCCAGCATTTT. This gives the protein CASSEPGAPQHF. This chain links TRBV6-1 with TRBJ1-5, with D perhaps TRBD1 (6 bases). The germline V gene encodes CDR1 MNHNS and CDR2 SASEGT. V lost 2 bases, J lost 9 bases, and 8 bases lay in between. This CDR3 region has 12 residues.